This TCR beta chain appears in the sequencing data of a study of T-cell reconstitution after alpha-beta-depleted transplantation in children listed by TCRdb under 2016. General notes on the study: Using TCR repertoire profiling, the study followed T-cell immune reconstitution in a quantitative way in children after TCRalphabeta/CD19-depleted allogeneic hematopoietic cell transplantation.

Sample treatment or condition, as interpreted from the label and publication: allogeneic hematopoietic cell transplantation with graft depleted of TCRalphabeta T cells and CD19 B cells. Transplant recipients were children who received TCRalphabeta/CD19-depleted allogeneic hematopoietic cell grafts. The library was prepared using PCR. Sequencing instrument: Illumina HiSeq 2500. TCR library preparation used molecular barcoding, with unique molecular identifiers applied to normalize quantification of the TCRbeta repertoire. TCRdb cleaned the public reads at Q25 with fastp, built clones with MiXCR and kept in-frame beta chains. Entries are consolidated by CDR3 protein sequence, retaining the most common genes and DNA. The sample has some 200,000 distinct CDR3 sequences on record, 7.5% to 9.5% of them singletons. The ten largest clones take up less than 40% of the sample. Points the paper makes about the study in general: The apparently early recovery of alphabetaT-cell counts about two months after transplant reportedly depended on only several hundred rapidly expanded clones that came from non-depleted graft cells. The frequencies of hyperexpanded clones fell over the following months, and after one year, T-cell counts and TCRbeta diversity were mostly attributed to newly produced T cells. In some patients, the high TCRbeta diversity seen at day 60 was put down to recipient T cells and intrathymic progenitors that had survived conditioning.

Trimming costs V 0 bases and J 8 bases, and their ends lie 13 bases apart. CDR1 and CDR2 were assigned from the germline V gene as SGHRS and YFSETQ. The CDR3 measures 14 amino acids from cysteine to phenylalanine. The entry retains the CDR3 DNA only, 42 bases that are in frame from base 1. This clonotype was counted at least ten times. The specificity of this receptor is unknown. Base qualities are not at hand, and no much larger clone is one base apart. The TCR originated in a male patient under 10 years old who had a stem cell transplant for acute myeloid leukemia, so the T cells may come from the graft donor. This specimen was PBMCs, mostly from graft donor cells, taken 360 days after TCRalphabeta/CD19-depleted stem cell transplant. The V and J genes are TRBV5-1 and TRBJ2-3; no D gene call is confident. The bases read TGCGCCAGCAGCTTGGTCTCTGGCCCCGGTACGCAGTATTTT. Translated, this gives CASSLVSGPGTQYF.